Listed here are 19 T cell receptor beta chains from one sample, sequenced in a study of blood T cell repertoires in COVID-19. The data were produced by immunoSEQ multiplex PCR, yet TCRdb's version contains in-frame clones alone and is incomplete. This sample yields hundreds of thousands of clones, of which around 90% are seen a single time; about 1% belongs to the top ten. The sequencing sample was made of PBMCs or T cells enriched from blood (not recorded which). These receptors all come from a woman aged 25 to 45 who had recovered from COVID-19.

This chain links TRBV7-2 with TRBJ2-3, with TRBD2 matching over 10 bases. From germline, CDR1 is SGHTA and CDR2 FQGNSA. CDR3 length: 18 residues. The junction had 8 bases not matched to a gene; V was cut back by 0 bases and J by 2 bases. The DNA of the CDR3 is TGTGCCAGCAGCTTAGCCTTAGCGGGGGGAACCCTCACAGATACGCAGTATTTT. Its translation: CASSLALAGGTLTDTQYF.

The V and J genes are TRBV6-5 and TRBJ1-1; perhaps TRBD1 as D (6 bases). CDR1 and CDR2 from the germline V gene are MNHEY and SVGAGI. This CDR3 comprises 14 residues. V lost 6 bases and J lost 1, with 12 bases in between. The CDR3: CASRAGQWNTEAFF. The CDR3 nucleotides read TGTGCCAGCAGAGCGGGACAATGGAACACTGAAGCTTTCTTT.

This chain uses TRBV27 with TRBJ1-1; 11 nucleotides line up with TRBD1. With 6 bases clipped from V and 4 bases from J, the junction kept 10 bases outside the gene matches. This CDR3 contains 16 residues. CDR1 is MNHEY, CDR2 SMNVEV, per germline (reference sequence). The chain's CDR3 is CASSSIVGTGGTEAFF. As DNA, the CDR3 is TGTGCCAGCAGCTCCATAGTGGGGACAGGGGGCACTGAAGCTTTCTTT.

This chain uses TRBV5-1 with TRBJ1-1; 10 positions agree with TRBD1. The J segment lost 7 bases and the V segment lost 0 bases, leaving 6 bases of the junction unmatched. Germline loops: CDR1 SGHRS, CDR2 YFSETQ. The CDR3 contains 15 residues. This CDR3 reads CASSLDAGQGSEAFF. CDR3 nucleotides: TGCGCCAGCAGCTTGGATGCGGGACAGGGGAGTGAAGCTTTCTTT.

The chain employs TRBV7-9 and TRBJ2-7, with 13 nucleotides matching TRBD2. This CDR3 is 14 amino acids long. V was clipped by 6 bases and J by 8 bases; unmatched bases: 7. Germline V lookup: CDR1 SEHNR, CDR2 FQNEAQ (reference sequence). CDR3: CASSLGTSGVKQYF. In DNA form, the CDR3 reads TGTGCCAGCAGTCTCGGGACTAGCGGGGTGAAGCAGTACTTC. Using reference TRBV7-9 and TRBJ2-7 for the parts outside the CDR3, the full variable domain is DTGVSQNPRHKITKRGQNVTFRCDPISEHNRLYWYRQTLGQGPEFLTYFQNEAQLEKSRLLSDRFSAERPKGSFSTLEIQRTEQGDSAMYLCASSLGTSGVKQYFGPGTRLTVT.

The chain recombines TRBV29-1 with TRBJ2-3; 10 bases fit TRBD2. The CDR3 is 16 residues long. The germline CDR1 and CDR2 sequences are SQVTM and ANQGSEA. V was pared by 4 bases and J by 0 bases, with 7 bases of the junction left unmatched. The CDR3 region has the DNA TGCAGCGTTGGGGGTCTAGCGGGAGTAAGCACAGATACGCAGTATTTT. It yields the protein CSVGGLAGVSTDTQYF.

The chain joins TRBV5-6 to TRBJ1-1; no definite D call. CDR1 SGHDT and CDR2 YYEEEE come from the germline V gene. The CDR3 runs 14 residues. The ends were cut back, 4 bases at V and 0 bases at J, with 10 bases in the middle. Here the CDR3 reads CASSLGLMNTEAFF. CDR3 in DNA: TGTGCCAGCAGCCTCGGTCTTATGAACACTGAAGCTTTCTTT.

This chain joins TRBV24-1 and TRBJ1-5, with a possible D match to TRBD1 (5 bases). The length of the CDR3 is 13 residues. Trimming left V 4 bases short and J 5 bases short, with 8 bases between. CDR1 KGHDR and CDR2 SFDVKD come from the germline V gene. The DNA of the CDR3 is TGTGCCACCAGTGACCAGACAGATCAGCCCCAGCATTTT. This sequence encodes CATSDQTDQPQHF.

This chain links TRBV19 with TRBJ1-1, with D perhaps TRBD1 (5 bases). V gave up 7 bases and J gave up 4 bases, with 13 bases separating them. Per the germline V gene, CDR1 is LNHDA and CDR2 is SQIVND (reference sequence). CDR3 length: 13 residues. The CDR3 DNA reads as TGTGCCAGTAATGGCAGGGTGGGCACTGAAGCTTTCTTT. Translated: CASNGRVGTEAFF.

The chain combines TRBV5-4 with TRBJ1-2; 9 bases agree with TRBD1. The length of the CDR3 is 14 residues. V was pared by 2 bases and J by 2 bases, with 1 base of the junction left unmatched. From germline, CDR1 is SGHNT and CDR2 YYREEE (reference sequence). The CDR3 sequence: CASSFDRGNYGYTF. CDR3 coding DNA: TGTGCCAGCAGCTTCGACAGGGGGAACTATGGCTACACCTTC.

The J gene is TRBJ2-5, the V gene TRBV2; D is uncertain. This CDR3 is 12 amino acids long. Germline V lookup: CDR1 SNHLY, CDR2 FYNNEI. V lost 3 bases to trimming and J lost 4 bases, with 6 bases between them. CDR3 loop: CASSDTLETQYF. CDR3 sequence (DNA): TGTGCCAGCAGTGACACTTTAGAGACCCAGTACTTC.

This clone was detected only once. This chain connects TRBV18 to TRBJ1-6, with 7 bases matching TRBD1. After removal of 3 bases from V and 9 bases from J, the junction contained 8 bases not matched to a gene. CDR3 length: 15 amino acids. Germline-derived CDR1 and CDR2 are KGHSH and LQKENI. CDR3 DNA: TGTGCCAGCTCACCCGACTGGAACAGGGGTTCACCCCTCCACTTT. Translated: CASSPDWNRGSPLHF.

The rearrangement joins TRBV21-1 to TRBJ2-7; the table assigns TRBD2, which was not confirmed against the DNA. TRBV21-1 is recorded as a pseudogene. The CDR3 runs to 17 residues. The CDR3 DNA reads TGTGCCAGCAGCAAAGGAAAGAGACTAGCGCATTCCTACGAGCAGTACTTC. Protein: CASSKGKRLAHSYEQYF.

The table lists this clone with a count of one. The chain combines TRBV3-1 (or the pseudogene TRBV3-2) with TRBJ2-5; D call uncertain. V was cut by 4 bases and J by 3 bases, with 9 bases left in between. From germline, CDR1 is LGHDT and CDR2 YNNKEL (reference sequence). CDR3 length: 13 residues. CDR3 bases: TGTGCCAGCAGCCCTCCACACAAAGAGACCCAGTACTTC. It specifies CASSPPHKETQYF.

The chain employs TRBV9 and TRBJ2-3; TRBD2 matches 12 bases. The J segment lost 4 bases and the V segment lost 3 bases, leaving 6 bases of the junction unmatched. CDR3 length equals 16 residues. In germline, CDR1 is SGDLS, CDR2 YYNGEE. CDR3 sequence: CASSAGTSGLADTQYF. In nucleotides, the CDR3 is TGTGCCAGCAGCGCAGGGACTAGCGGGTTGGCAGATACGCAGTATTTT.

This clone was found a few times. The genes are TRBV11-3 and TRBJ1-5; 8 bases line up with TRBD1. Per the germline V gene, CDR1 is SGHNT and CDR2 is YENEEA. Losses at the gene ends were 6 bases for V and 7 bases for J; bases not matched to a gene: 8. CDR3 length: 14 residues. For the CDR3, the DNA is TGTGCCAGCAGGGCGGGACAGGCATGCCAGCCCCAGCATTTT. It specifies CASRAGQACQPQHF.

The gene calls are TRBV28 and TRBJ1-4; D is possibly TRBD1 (5 bases). The germline V gene encodes CDR1 MDHEN and CDR2 SYDVKM. The CDR3 is 13 residues long. Trimming took off 5 bases at V and 5 bases at J, with 9 bases between the two ends. CDR3 region: CASSTGNNEKLFF. In nucleotides, the CDR3 is TGTGCCAGCAGTACAGGAAACAATGAAAAACTGTTTTTT.

The chain joins TRBV18 to TRBJ2-5; 8 bases line up with TRBD1. V dropped 5 bases and J dropped 4; count of bases not matched to a gene: 9. The CDR3 spans 15 residues. Germline V lookup: CDR1 KGHSH, CDR2 LQKENI. The CDR3 nucleotides are TGTGCCAGCTCAGGGGCAGGGGGCGAAGGAGAGACCCAGTACTTC. Protein product: CASSGAGGEGETQYF.

The chain employs TRBV5-1 and TRBJ2-1, with TRBD2 identical over 10 bases. The germline CDR1 and CDR2 sequences are SGHRS and YFSETQ. V lost 7 bases and J lost 7; bases outside the gene matches: 2. This CDR3 has 12 amino acids. The chain's CDR3 is CASDSGRNEQFF. DNA of the CDR3: TGCGCCAGCGATAGCGGGAGGAATGAGCAGTTCTTC.